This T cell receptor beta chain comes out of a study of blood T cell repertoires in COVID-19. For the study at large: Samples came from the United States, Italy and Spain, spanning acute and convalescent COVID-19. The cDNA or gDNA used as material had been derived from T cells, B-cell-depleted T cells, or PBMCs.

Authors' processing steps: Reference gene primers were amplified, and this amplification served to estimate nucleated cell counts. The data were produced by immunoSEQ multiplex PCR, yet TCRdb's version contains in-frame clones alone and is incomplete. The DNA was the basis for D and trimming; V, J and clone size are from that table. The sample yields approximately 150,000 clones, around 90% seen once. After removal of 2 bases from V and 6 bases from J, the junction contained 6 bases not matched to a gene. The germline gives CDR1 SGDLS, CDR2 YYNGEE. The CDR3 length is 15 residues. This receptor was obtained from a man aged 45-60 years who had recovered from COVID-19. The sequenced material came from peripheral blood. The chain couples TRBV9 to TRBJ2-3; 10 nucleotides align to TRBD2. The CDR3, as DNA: TGTGCCAGCAGCGTGGAACCGGGACTAGCGGATACGCAGTATTTT. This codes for CASSVEPGLADTQYF.